This paragraph reports one TCR beta chain. Per the germline V gene, CDR1 is LGHNA and CDR2 is YSLEER. CDR3 size: 17 residues. The V end was cut by 2 bases, the J end by 5 bases, with 21 bases between. These data come from a study of blood T cell repertoires in COVID-19. Study summary: Spain, Italy and the United States supplied samples that represented acute and convalescent COVID-19.

The repertoire was sequenced with immunoSEQ multiplex PCR; TCRdb's copy has only in-frame clones and lacks some. Here the sample spans under 80,000 clones, 80% being singletons. The chain employs TRBV4-3 and TRBJ2-5; D is perhaps TRBD2 (6 bases). This receptor was identified in a human donor in a cohort sampled during active COVID-19. The sample comprised peripheral blood. The CDR3 sequence: CASSQNSGNPRRETQYF. The DNA for the CDR3 is TGCGCCAGCAGCCAAAATAGCGGCAATCCAAGAAGGGAGACCCAGTACTTC.